This T cell receptor (beta chain) was sequenced for a study of T cell responses to AZD1222 COVID-19 vaccine. Notes on this clone: Its matching antigen is unknown.

Analysis merged second doses at about 4 or about 12 weeks. Study-level points and caveats: Repertoires were collected only later (after the peak T cell response had occurred). It should be noted that donors were predominantly white British and more often female, and clonal diversity was possibly underestimated. Spike-specific TCR breadth and depth went up after people got two AZD1222 doses.

The protocol was immunoSEQ multiplex PCR, while the TCRdb copy is restricted to in-frame clones and leaves out a portion. This sample has around 67,000 clones, with about four fifths found just once. The V end lost 2 bases, the J end lost 5 bases, and 12 bases lay between the germline ends. This CDR3 spans 13 amino acids. Germline V gene sequence: CDR1 GTSNPN, CDR2 SVGIG (reference sequence). The chain uses TRBV30 and TRBJ1-1; weak D call: TRBD1 (6 bases). The specimen comprised peripheral blood, sampled 28 days after the second AZD1222 dose. The receptor comes from an adult who received the AZD1222 COVID-19 vaccine. Here the CDR3 DNA reads TGTGCCTGGAGTAAAAGGGGGAGGACTGAAGCTTTCTTT. Translated, it gives CAWSKRGRTEAFF.